These 10 T cell receptor beta chains originate from one sample sequenced in a study of T cell responses to AZD1222 COVID-19 vaccine. Libraries were prepared by immunoSEQ multiplex PCR; TCRdb keeps only in-frame clonotypes and omits some of them. Of roughly 160,000 clones detected, about nine tenths appear once; the ten largest clones hold 1.5%. The sequenced sample was peripheral blood, obtained on day 0 of AZD1222 vaccination. All receptors derive from an adult in good health.

The chain couples TRBV11-2 to TRBJ1-1; 7 bases match TRBD1. This CDR3 region has 15 residues. V shed 5 bases and J 0 bases; nucleotides not matched to a gene: 6. From germline, CDR1 is SGHAT and CDR2 FQNNGV. In DNA form, the CDR3 reads TGTGCCAGCAGCCCGCAGGGGGTAATGAACACTGAAGCTTTCTTT. It specifies CASSPQGVMNTEAFF.

The V and J genes are TRBV30 and TRBJ1-1; D is unresolved. This CDR3 is 14 amino acids long. Germline loops: CDR1 GTSNPN, CDR2 SVGIG (reference sequence). V lost 0 bases, J lost 7 bases, and 15 bases lay in between. CDR3 residues: CAWSVLITAVEAFF. The CDR3 DNA reads TGTGCCTGGAGTGTACTAATAACGGCAGTTGAAGCTTTCTTT.

This chain uses TRBV27 with TRBJ2-2; weak D call: TRBD1 (6 bases). V dropped 5 bases and J dropped 0 bases, with 13 bases sitting between them. The CDR3 is made up of 16 amino acids. CDR1 MNHEY and CDR2 SMNVEV come from the germline V gene (reference sequence). CDR3 sequence (DNA): TGTGCCAGCAGTAGAAGGACAGACGCGAACACCGGGGAGCTGTTTTTT. Translation: CASSRRTDANTGELFF.

The CDR3 sequence: CASSQGQGGINTGELFF. The CDR3 nucleotides are TGTGCCAGCAGCCAAGGACAGGGAGGAATTAACACCGGGGAGCTGTTTTTT. The genes are TRBV7-3 and TRBJ2-2, with TRBD1 matching over 8 bases. The CDR3 consists of 17 residues. Germline loops: CDR1 SGHTA, CDR2 FQGTGA. V shed 5 bases and J 2 bases; nucleotides not matched to a gene: 10.

The J gene is TRBJ1-4, the V gene TRBV11-3; 9 positions match TRBD1. The CDR3 spans 13 residues. Germline V gene sequence: CDR1 SGHNT, CDR2 YENEEA. V was clipped by 3 bases and J by 8 bases; unmatched bases: 1. The CDR3 loop reads CASSFGQGEKLFF. CDR3 in DNA: TGTGCCAGCAGCTTTGGACAGGGGGAAAAACTGTTTTTT.

This chain uses TRBV2 with TRBJ1-3; no reliable D call. V dropped 8 bases and J dropped 0 bases, with 14 bases sitting between them. The CDR3 consists of 15 residues. Germline V gene sequence: CDR1 SNHLY, CDR2 FYNNEI. CDR3 sequence reads: CASERDLDSGNTIYF. The DNA of the CDR3 is TGTGCCAGCGAAAGGGATCTAGACTCTGGAAACACCATATATTTT.

This chain connects TRBV10-3 to TRBJ1-5; D unresolved. V lost 3 bases, J lost 0 bases, and 6 bases lay in between. Germline CDR1 and CDR2: ENHRY and SYGVKD. This CDR3 spans 14 amino acids. DNA of the CDR3: TGTGCCATCAGTGAACTCCATAGCAATCAGCCCCAGCATTTT. Protein product: CAISELHSNQPQHF.

This chain links TRBV28 with TRBJ1-5; D gene uncertain. CDR3 size: 13 residues. From germline, CDR1 is MDHEN and CDR2 SYDVKM. V dropped 3 bases and J dropped 0 bases, with 3 bases sitting between them. The CDR3 reads CASSFNSNQPQHF. The DNA of the CDR3 is TGTGCCAGCAGTTTTAATAGCAATCAGCCCCAGCATTTT.

The V gene is TRBV5-6, the J gene TRBJ1-2; no reliable D call. Per the germline V gene, CDR1 is SGHDT and CDR2 is YYEEEE. CDR3 length: 13 residues. V was shortened by 1 base and J by 3 bases, with 7 bases between the two germline ends. This chain's CDR3 is CASSLIQDYGYTF. The DNA for the CDR3 is TGTGCCAGCAGCTTGATACAAGACTATGGCTACACCTTC.

The chain employs TRBV6-5 and TRBJ2-7; either TRBD1 or TRBD2 may supply D (6 bases each). V was pared by 2 bases and J by 5 bases, with 16 bases between. Germline V CDR1 and CDR2: MNHEY, SVGAGI. CDR3 length: 15 residues. The CDR3: CASSYGRRGGHEQYF. The CDR3, as DNA: TGTGCCAGCAGTTACGGGCGCAGGGGAGGCCACGAGCAGTACTTC.